The entry below gives a single TCR beta chain sequence along with its context. MiXCR, run by TCRdb on the RT-PCR reads, gives a single entry per CDR3 protein. The sample lists hundreds of thousands of distinct CDR3 sequences, 12% to 15% occurring once. Between the trimmed V and J ends, which lost 4 bases and 1 base, there was a span of 19 bases. Germline V gives CDR1 LGHDT, CDR2 YNNKEL (reference sequence). The CDR3 contains 17 residues. The chain joins TRBV3-1 to TRBJ1-2; D not resolved. The TCR originated in a female donor in good health, serving as a healthy control. Sequencing was carried out using memory CD4+ T cells from blood. The CDR3 sequence: CASSPPLYGGINYGYTF. Here the CDR3 DNA reads TGTGCCAGCAGCCCTCCGCTTTATGGCGGAATTAACTATGGCTACACCTTC.